Listed here are 11 T cell receptor beta chains from one sample, sequenced in a study of cytomegalovirus exposure and HLA in healthy donors. Vbeta (60) and Jbeta (13) primers were used in the PCR. Some clones are missing from TCRdb's copy, which holds only in-frame ones; the method was immunoSEQ multiplex PCR. The data show about 190,000 clones, roughly 80% seen once. The sequenced material came from PBMCs. These receptors were collected from a woman aged 18-29 years in good health and CMV-seronegative.

The chain combines TRBV20-1 with TRBJ1-2; 7 nucleotides align to TRBD1. CDR1 and CDR2 from the germline V gene are DFQATT and SNEGSKA (reference sequence). The CDR3 has 11 residues. CDR3 residues: CSEGGDYGYTF. CDR3 DNA sequence: TGCAGCGAAGGGGGCGACTATGGCTACACCTTC.

In its sample, this clone was seen a few times. Other DNA sequences in the same sample also yield this CDR3. The chain carries TRBV7-9 and TRBJ2-7, with D perhaps TRBD1 (5 bases). Germline V gene sequence: CDR1 SEHNR, CDR2 FQNEAQ (reference sequence). Trimming shortened V by 2 bases and J by 1 base, and 6 bases separated the two germline ends. The CDR3 loop spans 13 amino acids. The CDR3 DNA is TGTGCCAGCAGCTTAAGGGGTTCCTACGAGCAGTACTTC. Translated, it gives CASSLRGSYEQYF.

V usage is TRBV5-5 and J usage is TRBJ1-5; 8 bases map to TRBD1. The CDR3 loop spans 15 amino acids. The V gene's germline CDR1 is SGHKS and CDR2 YYEKEE (reference sequence). The ends lost 3 bases at V and 3 bases at J; junction bases unmatched: 5. CDR3 nucleotide sequence: TGTGCCAGCAGCTCGACAGGGGACCTCAATCAGCCCCAGCATTTT. Translated: CASSSTGDLNQPQHF.

The chain is built from TRBV5-1 and TRBJ2-1; the match to TRBD1 covers 10 bases. V was pared by 5 bases and J by 4 bases, with 9 bases of the junction left unmatched. CDR1 SGHRS and CDR2 YFSETQ come from the germline V gene. The CDR3 covers 16 residues. The CDR3 nucleotides are TGCGCCAGCAGTTTAATACCGGGACAGGGGTACAATGAGCAGTTCTTC. This sequence encodes CASSLIPGQGYNEQFF.

This chain connects TRBV7-8 to TRBJ2-7; 13 bases align to TRBD2. The CDR3 sequence is 14 residues long. After removal of 6 bases from V and 9 bases from J, the junction contained 8 bases not matched to a gene. Germline CDR1 SGHVS, CDR2 FQNEAQ. The DNA of the CDR3 is TGTGCCAGCAGGCCTGGACTAGCGGGAGAGGGGCAGTACTTC. Protein: CASRPGLAGEGQYF. The variable domain in full, with the rest retrieved from reference TRBV7-8 and TRBJ2-7, is GAGVSQSPRYKVAKRGQDVALRCDPISGHVSLFWYQQALGQGPEFLTYFQNEAQLDKSGLPSDRFFAERPEGSVSTLKIQRTQQEDSAVYLCASRPGLAGEGQYFGPGTRLTVT.

This clone showed up just once. V usage is TRBV13 and J usage is TRBJ1-1; TRBD1 might be the D (5 bases). Germline loops: CDR1 PRHDT, CDR2 FYEKMQ (reference sequence). Trimming took off 1 base at V and 0 bases at J, with 12 bases between the two ends. CDR3 length equals 16 residues. In DNA, the CDR3 is TGTGCCAGCAGCTTAGAGCTGAGACAGATGAACACTGAAGCTTTCTTT. It translates to CASSLELRQMNTEAFF.

With regard to this clone: Other DNA sequences in the same sample also yield this CDR3. The CDR3 bases are TGTGCCACCAGCAGAGATCGGGGATACGAGCAGTACTTC. Amino acid sequence: CATSRDRGYEQYF. The chain combines TRBV15 with TRBJ2-7; D is perhaps TRBD2 (5 bases). Germline V gene sequence: CDR1 LNHNV, CDR2 YYDKDF (reference sequence). V was cut by 0 bases and J by 4 bases, with 7 bases left in between. The CDR3 is 13 amino acids.

The CDR3 bases are TGTGGATCCGGGTCCTATAATTCACCCCTCCACTTT. Amino acids: CGSGSYNSPLHF. The chain recombines TRBV28 with TRBJ1-6; D ambiguous. Germline CDR1 is MDHEN and CDR2 is SYDVKM. The CDR3 length is 12 residues. Full variable domain (rest looked up from reference TRBV28 and TRBJ1-6): DVKVTQSSRYLVKRTGEKVFLECVQDMDHENMFWYRQDPGLGLRLIYFSYDVKMKEKGDIPEGYSVSREKKERFSLILESASTNQTSMYLCGSGSYNSPLHFGNGTRLTVT.

The rearrangement uses TRBV10-3 and TRBJ1-1, with TRBD1 identical over 7 bases. This CDR3 is built from 16 residues. Germline V lookup: CDR1 ENHRY, CDR2 SYGVKD. The V segment lost 0 bases and the J segment 4 bases; nucleotides outside the gene matches: 8. CDR3 sequence: CAISESRQGDGTEAFF. For the CDR3, the DNA is TGTGCCATCAGTGAGTCGCGGCAGGGGGACGGCACTGAAGCTTTCTTT.

The CDR3 loop is CASSVASGRFEQYF. The CDR3 DNA sequence: TGTGCCAGCAGCGTAGCTAGCGGGAGGTTCGAGCAGTACTTC. J is TRBJ2-7 and V is TRBV9; 11 positions match TRBD2. Germline CDR1 SGDLS, CDR2 YYNGEE. The CDR3 runs to 14 residues. V shed 0 bases, J shed 6 bases, and the junction held 2 bases outside the gene matches.

The chain has TRBV6-6 and TRBJ1-1; 9 positions agree with TRBD1. The CDR3 is made up of 14 amino acids. Looked up from germline, CDR1 is MNHNY and CDR2 is SVGAGI (reference sequence). Trimming removed 5 bases from V and 11 bases from J; junction bases left unmatched: 12. CDR3 DNA sequence: TGTGCCAGCAGTGATCCTTCTACAGGGGGCATGGCTTTCTTT. Protein sequence: CASSDPSTGGMAFF.